This passage covers 24 T cell receptor beta chains from one sample sequenced in a study of shared T cell receptors in the human thymus. Sequencing was performed with immunoSEQ multiplex PCR; in TCRdb, only in-frame clones are kept and a portion is missing. Of approximately 580,000 clones detected, 78% appear once; the ten largest clones hold more than 0.01%. In addition, the sample was reused for a study of human thymus T cells.

Sequenced sample: thymocytes. The source is a boy less than two years old with a congenital heart defect.

The rearrangement links TRBV10-1 to TRBJ2-7; D gene unclear. With 7 bases removed from V and 7 bases from J, the gap between germline ends came to 26 bases. The CDR3 totals 16 residues. Germline V lookup: CDR1 WNHNN, CDR2 SYGVQD (reference sequence). The CDR3 is CASNLVLNPPSREQYF. The CDR3 DNA follows: TGCGCCAGCAACCTAGTCCTGAACCCTCCCTCTCGGGAGCAGTACTTC.

The chain employs TRBV6-5 and TRBJ1-6; D not certain. V lost 4 bases, J lost 9 bases, and 19 bases lay in between. The CDR3 spans 16 residues. Germline CDR1 MNHEY, CDR2 SVGAGI. In DNA form, the CDR3 reads TGTGCCAGCAGTTCATTCCGAACAGTGATGGGTTCACCCCTCCACTTT. Its translation: CASSSFRTVMGSPLHF.

This clone was observed a few times. This sequence joins TRBV27 and TRBJ2-3; 9 bases are shared with TRBD2. The CDR3 has 17 residues. The ends lost 5 bases at V and 1 base at J; junction bases unmatched: 10. The germline V gene encodes CDR1 MNHEY and CDR2 SMNVEV (reference sequence). CDR3 residues: CASSGAIEREGTDTQYF. The CDR3 DNA follows: TGTGCCAGCAGTGGGGCCATTGAGCGGGAGGGCACAGATACGCAGTATTTT.

This chain links TRBV27 with TRBJ2-3, with 10 bases aligning to TRBD1. CDR1 is MNHEY and CDR2 is SMNVEV in the germline V gene (reference sequence). The CDR3 covers 16 residues. The V and J ends lost 7 bases and 4 bases, in that order; junction bases with no gene match: 11. In nucleotides, the CDR3 is TGTGCCAGCATGGGGACCCGGGACAGGGGCCCAGATACGCAGTATTTT. It yields the protein CASMGTRDRGPDTQYF.

The chain recombines TRBV4-1 with TRBJ2-7; 7 positions agree with TRBD2. Per germline, CDR1 MGHRA and CDR2 YSYEKL. The CDR3 covers 15 residues. The J segment lost 0 bases and the V segment lost 4 bases, leaving 6 bases of the junction unmatched. The CDR3 here is CASSLSGTSSYEQYF. DNA for the CDR3: TGCGCCAGCAGCCTAAGCGGGACGAGCTCCTACGAGCAGTACTTC.

V usage is TRBV6-5 and J usage is TRBJ2-5, with 8 bases identical to TRBD2. Germline CDR1 is MNHEY and CDR2 is SVGAGI. V was pared by 5 bases and J by 1 base, with 3 bases of the junction left unmatched. The CDR3 length is 14 residues. The CDR3 DNA reads as TGTGCCAGCAGTCCCGGGACTAGCCAAGAGACCCAGTACTTC. It translates to CASSPGTSQETQYF.

The chain links TRBV4-3 to TRBJ2-3, with D tentatively TRBD2 (5 bases). The CDR3 has 15 amino acids. Germline assignment: CDR1 LGHNA and CDR2 YSLEER. V was cut by 4 bases and J by 1 base, with 12 bases left in between. The CDR3 here is CASSLGAAGTDTQYF. The CDR3 bases are TGCGCCAGCAGCCTAGGAGCGGCGGGCACAGATACGCAGTATTTT.

The chain couples TRBV28 to TRBJ2-1; 11 bases map to TRBD2. The CDR3 length is 17 residues. V gave up 3 bases and J gave up 4 bases; unmatched junction bases: 8. The germline V gene has CDR1 MDHEN and CDR2 SYDVKM. The CDR3 sequence is CASSLAVGTSGYNEQFF. The DNA for the CDR3 is TGTGCCAGCAGTTTGGCGGTCGGGACTAGCGGTTACAATGAGCAGTTCTTC.

This chain connects TRBV18 to TRBJ1-2, with D unclear. Germline CDR1 is KGHSH and CDR2 is LQKENI. Trimming left V 3 bases short and J 3 bases short, with 11 bases between. The CDR3 is made up of 14 amino acids. DNA for the CDR3: TGTGCCAGCTCACCGGGAGAGGGCTACTATGGCTACACCTTC. It encodes CASSPGEGYYGYTF.

The rearrangement joins TRBV27 to TRBJ2-7; TRBD1 matches 8 bases. Germline CDR1 and CDR2: MNHEY and SMNVEV (reference sequence). CDR3 length: 16 amino acids. With 4 bases clipped from V and 7 bases from J, the junction kept 15 bases outside the gene matches. The CDR3 region is CASSSLSGQGQREQYF. The DNA for the CDR3 is TGTGCCAGCAGTTCTCTCAGTGGACAGGGCCAGAGGGAGCAGTACTTC.

The chain combines TRBV21-1 with TRBJ1-1; TRBD1 is taken as the D call from the table, unchecked against the DNA. TRBV21-1 is flagged as a pseudogene. This CDR3 contains 16 residues. The CDR3 DNA reads as TGTGCCAGCAGCAAAGTAAGGACAGCTACGAACACTGAAGCTTTCTTT. Translating gives CASSKVRTATNTEAFF.

The chain joins TRBV30 to TRBJ1-5; perhaps TRBD1 as D (6 bases). This CDR3 is built from 14 residues. The germline V and J ends were trimmed by 2 bases and 5 bases, with 13 bases remaining between them. Germline CDR1 GTSNPN, CDR2 SVGIG (reference sequence). The CDR3, as DNA: TGTGCCTGGAGTTCGGTACAGGGCGATCAGCCCCAGCATTTT. Amino acids: CAWSSVQGDQPQHF.

The chain links TRBV4-2 to TRBJ1-1, with 11 bases aligning to TRBD1. The CDR3 spans 16 residues. Germline loops: CDR1 LGHNA, CDR2 YNFKEQ. V shed 0 bases, J shed 3 bases, and the junction held 3 bases outside the gene matches. CDR3: CASSQDSGQGDTEAFF. Here the CDR3 DNA reads TGTGCCAGCAGCCAAGATTCGGGACAGGGGGACACTGAAGCTTTCTTT.

This clone was picked up one time. J is TRBJ1-3 and V is TRBV7-2; weak D call: TRBD1 (5 bases). This CDR3 has 19 amino acids. The germline V gene encodes CDR1 SGHTA and CDR2 FQGNSA. Trimming removed 5 bases from V and 0 bases from J, with 23 bases in between. The CDR3 sequence: CASSILPRSGLSSGNTIYF. As DNA, the CDR3 is TGTGCCAGCAGCATCCTCCCCCGGTCAGGGCTTAGCTCTGGAAACACCATATATTTT.

This clone was counted only a few times. The rearrangement joins TRBV28 to TRBJ1-4; D not resolved. CDR1 is MDHEN, CDR2 SYDVKM, per germline. V shed 6 bases and J shed 8 bases, with 13 bases lying between them. The length of the CDR3 is 13 residues. The DNA of the CDR3 is TGTGCCAGCAGGCCTACCCGTCTCGAAAAACTGTTTTTT. Protein: CASRPTRLEKLFF.

This chain links TRBV7-4 with TRBJ2-1, with 10 bases that match TRBD2. Germline V gives CDR1 SGHVT, CDR2 SQSDAQ. CDR3 length: 17 amino acids. V shed 7 bases and J 1 base; nucleotides not matched to a gene: 10. CDR3 DNA: TGTGCCAGCACCCCCGGGACTAGCGCAGGTTCCTACAATGAGCAGTTCTTC. Protein product: CASTPGTSAGSYNEQFF.

The genes are TRBV13 and TRBJ2-5; TRBD1 agrees at 9 bases. V dropped 2 bases and J dropped 5; count of bases not matched to a gene: 12. Germline CDR1 is PRHDT and CDR2 is FYEKMQ (reference sequence). The length of the CDR3 is 17 residues. CDR3 nucleotide sequence: TGTGCCAGCAGCTTAAAGGGGAGGACAGGGGAAACGGAGACCCAGTACTTC. Translated, it gives CASSLKGRTGETETQYF.

The V call is TRBV11-2, the J call TRBJ2-7, with a weak D call TRBD1 (5 bases). V gave up 5 bases and J gave up 0 bases, with 17 bases separating them. Germline lookup yields CDR1 SGHAT and CDR2 FQNNGV. The CDR3 spans 16 residues. CDR3 in DNA: TGTGCCAGCAGCCTGGGGCCTCCGACTGTCTCCTACGAGCAGTACTTC. Translation: CASSLGPPTVSYEQYF.

This chain uses TRBV4-1 with TRBJ2-7, with 8 bases identical to TRBD1. With V trimmed by 4 bases and J by 4 bases, 12 bases remained unmatched. CDR1 and CDR2 from the germline V gene are MGHRA and YSYEKL. This CDR3 spans 16 amino acids. In DNA form, the CDR3 reads TGCGCCAGCAGCCCGGCCGGGGACAGGTTTCTGTACGAGCAGTACTTC. This codes for CASSPAGDRFLYEQYF.

V is TRBV11-3 and J is TRBJ1-1; D remains ambiguous. Germline-derived CDR1 and CDR2 are SGHNT and YENEEA. Trimming stripped 0 bases from V and 3 bases from J, with 5 bases between. CDR3 size: 13 residues. The CDR3 nucleotides read TGTGCCAGCAGCTTAGACTCTCACACTGAAGCTTTCTTT. It specifies CASSLDSHTEAFF.

Comment on this clone: An end of the junction differs from the germline gene, which may be a read error. This chain uses TRBV6-6 with TRBJ1-2; 7 bases are a match to TRBD1. CDR3 size: 13 residues. Germline CDR1 reads MNHNY; CDR2 reads SVGAGI (reference sequence). CDR3 loop: CASRQISTGSGGF. In DNA, the CDR3 is TGTGCCAGCAGGCAAATATCGACAGGGTCAGGGGGCTTC.

In nucleotides, the CDR3 is TGTGCCAGCAGTGACCCATCTAACCCAAATGAGCAGTTCTTC. Protein product: CASSDPSNPNEQFF. This chain joins TRBV6-4 and TRBJ2-1; no clear D. V was shortened by 2 bases and J by 7 bases, with 12 bases between the two germline ends. CDR1 and CDR2 from the germline V gene are MRHNA and SNTAGT. The CDR3 is 14 amino acids.

The genes are TRBV6-5 and TRBJ2-7, with TRBD1 matching 7 bases. The CDR3 consists of 14 residues. Germline CDR1 MNHEY, CDR2 SVGAGI. V was pared by 4 bases and J by 4 bases, with 7 bases of the junction left unmatched. The CDR3 loop reads CASSLGQADYEQYF. The CDR3 DNA sequence: TGTGCCAGCAGTTTAGGACAGGCGGATTACGAGCAGTACTTC.

This clone was seen once. V and J are TRBV4-1 and TRBJ2-1; 13 positions match TRBD2. V was clipped by 3 bases and J by 8 bases; unmatched bases: 4. Germline CDR1 reads MGHRA; CDR2 reads YSYEKL. The length of the CDR3 is 15 residues. The CDR3 coding sequence is TGCGCCAGCAGCCACTGGACTAGCGGGAGCGATGAGCAGTTCTTC. Translating it yields CASSHWTSGSDEQFF.